What follows are 29 T cell receptor beta chains derived from one specimen sequenced in a study of blood T cell repertoires in COVID-19. Libraries were prepared by immunoSEQ multiplex PCR; TCRdb keeps only in-frame clonotypes and omits some of them. Here the sample spans approximately 25,000 clones, 82% being singletons. The material sequenced was peripheral blood. The receptor source for this set is a human donor in a cohort sampled during active COVID-19.

The genes are TRBV7-9 and TRBJ2-5; TRBD1 matches 11 bases. J lost 7 bases, V lost 5 bases, and 9 bases had no gene match. The length of the CDR3 is 15 residues. Germline CDR1 and CDR2: SEHNR and FQNEAQ (reference sequence). CDR3 amino acids: CASSPGTGGKVTQYF. CDR3 DNA sequence: TGTGCCAGCAGCCCGGGGACAGGGGGGAAAGTGACCCAGTACTTC.

The CDR3 nucleotides read TGTGCCAGCAGCGTAGGTAACAGAGACACTGAAGCTTTCTTT. Translating gives CASSVGNRDTEAFF. The chain combines TRBV9 with TRBJ1-1; D unresolved. The CDR3 spans 14 residues. Germline V lookup: CDR1 SGDLS, CDR2 YYNGEE. V gave up 0 bases and J gave up 3 bases, with 9 bases separating them.

V usage is TRBV29-1 and J usage is TRBJ2-3; 9 nucleotides line up with TRBD1. This CDR3 has 14 amino acids. Germline CDR1 SQVTM, CDR2 ANQGSEA. With 6 bases clipped from V and 3 bases from J, the junction kept 7 bases outside the gene matches. The CDR3 loop reads CSVLGQGGTDTQYF. CDR3 DNA: TGCAGCGTCTTGGGACAGGGTGGGACAGATACGCAGTATTTT.

The J gene is TRBJ1-2, the V gene TRBV10-3; D call uncertain. Germline V lookup: CDR1 ENHRY, CDR2 SYGVKD. This CDR3 comprises 12 residues. Trimming took off 5 bases at V and 2 bases at J, with 6 bases between the two ends. The CDR3 DNA follows: TGTGCCATCAGTTCAGGAAACTATGGCTACACCTTC. Amino acids: CAISSGNYGYTF.

The CDR3 nucleotides read TGTGCCAGCAGCGGAGGCATGAACACTGAAGCTTTCTTT. Protein sequence: CASSGGMNTEAFF. V is TRBV9 and J is TRBJ1-1; D not certain. The ends were cut back, 3 bases at V and 0 bases at J, with 6 bases in the middle. This CDR3 is 13 amino acids long. Germline V gene lookup returns CDR1 SGDLS and CDR2 YYNGEE. Combining the CDR3 with reference TRBV9 and TRBJ1-1 gives the whole variable domain DSGVTQTPKHLITATGQRVTLRCSPRSGDLSVYWYQQSLDQGLQFLIQYYNGEERAKGNILERFSAQQFPDLHSELNLSSLELGDSALYFCASSGGMNTEAFFGQGTRLTVV.

This chain connects TRBV18 to TRBJ1-2; D gene unclear. The V end was cut by 3 bases, the J end by 4 bases, with 15 bases between. Germline V lookup: CDR1 KGHSH, CDR2 LQKENI. This CDR3 has 15 residues. Written as DNA, the CDR3 is TGTGCCAGCTCACCCGACTCCACCAACCCCTATGGCTACACCTTC. This sequence encodes CASSPDSTNPYGYTF. The variable domain in full, with the rest retrieved from reference TRBV18 and TRBJ1-2, is NAGVMQNPRHLVRRRGQEARLRCSPMKGHSHVYWYRQLPEEGLKFMVYLQKENIIDESGMPKERFSAEFPKEGPSILRIQQVVRGDSAAYFCASSPDSTNPYGYTFGSGTRLTVV.

The chain couples TRBV7-2 to TRBJ1-3, with D tentatively TRBD1 (5 bases). CDR3 length: 14 residues. Germline loops: CDR1 SGHTA, CDR2 FQGNSA. V shed 1 base and J shed 4 bases, with 8 bases lying between them. CDR3 nucleotides: TGTGCCAGCAGCTTAGATGCAGGGGGAAACACCATATATTTT. This translates into CASSLDAGGNTIYF.

This chain connects TRBV7-8 to TRBJ2-1; 9 positions match TRBD2. Germline lookup yields CDR1 SGHVS and CDR2 FQNEAQ. This CDR3 spans 16 amino acids. The junction had 6 bases not matched to a gene; V was cut back by 0 bases and J by 6 bases. The CDR3 DNA follows: TGTGCCAGCAGCTTAGCGACGGGACTAGCCTTCAATGAGCAGTTCTTC. As protein: CASSLATGLAFNEQFF. Using reference TRBV7-8 and TRBJ2-1 for the parts outside the CDR3, the full variable domain is GAGVSQSPRYKVAKRGQDVALRCDPISGHVSLFWYQQALGQGPEFLTYFQNEAQLDKSGLPSDRFFAERPEGSVSTLKIQRTQQEDSAVYLCASSLATGLAFNEQFFGPGTRLTVL.

J is TRBJ1-3 and V is TRBV3-1 (or the pseudogene TRBV3-2), with no clear D. V was clipped by 0 bases and J by 4 bases, with 19 bases between them. Looked up from germline, CDR1 is LGHDT and CDR2 is YNNKEL (reference sequence). The CDR3 totals 18 residues. This CDR3 is CASSQDLRRVSYGNTIYF. CDR3 coding DNA: TGTGCCAGCAGCCAAGATTTACGGCGGGTCTCTTACGGAAACACCATATATTTT.

The CDR3: CASSHGDYEQYF. CDR3 bases: TGTGCCAGCAGCCACGGAGACTACGAGCAGTACTTC. This sequence joins TRBV3-1 (or the pseudogene TRBV3-2) and TRBJ2-7; D not resolved. This CDR3 comprises 12 residues. The V and J ends lost 3 bases and 3 bases respectively, with 6 bases between them. Germline lookup yields CDR1 LGHDT and CDR2 YNNKEL (reference sequence).

This clone was observed a handful of times. The chain couples TRBV4-3 to TRBJ1-3, with TRBD1 matching 9 bases. Germline CDR1 is LGHNA and CDR2 is YSLEER. Trimming cost V 1 base and J 2 bases; bases outside gene matches: 6. The CDR3 has 17 residues. CDR3 loop: CASSQGFDRGTGNTIYF. The CDR3 nucleotides are TGCGCCAGCAGCCAAGGTTTTGACAGGGGGACTGGAAACACCATATATTTT.

V is TRBV19 and J is TRBJ2-1; a possible D gene is TRBD1 (5 bases). Trimming cost V 7 bases and J 0 bases, with 16 bases left between them. Germline values: CDR1 LNHDA, CDR2 SQIVND (reference sequence). CDR3 length: 16 residues. CDR3: CASTKQAGHSYNEQFF. The CDR3 DNA is TGTGCCAGTACCAAACAGGCAGGGCACTCCTACAATGAGCAGTTCTTC.

The V gene is TRBV5-6, the J gene TRBJ1-1; no clear D gene. This CDR3 is 16 amino acids long. V shed 0 bases and J shed 1 base, with 13 bases lying between them. Germline V lookup: CDR1 SGHDT, CDR2 YYEEEE. CDR3 bases: TGTGCCAGCAGCTTGGATACTGGCCGCGGGAACACTGAAGCTTTCTTT. This gives the protein CASSLDTGRGNTEAFF.

DNA for the CDR3: TGCGCCAGCAGATTACACGTCTCTGGAAACACCATATATTTT. Translating gives CASRLHVSGNTIYF. This rearrangement joins TRBV23-1 to TRBJ1-3, with D unclear. TRBV23-1 is reported as an ORF; its role is uncertain. The CDR3 length is 14 residues. V lost 6 bases and J lost 0, with 9 bases in between.

In DNA, the CDR3 is TGTGCCAGCAGTGCGGGGACTAGACCCAATGAGCAGTTCTTC. This translates into CASSAGTRPNEQFF. V and J are TRBV6-4 and TRBJ2-1, with 8 positions matching TRBD2. This CDR3 contains 14 residues. The germline CDR1 and CDR2 sequences are MRHNA and SNTAGT. V lost 4 bases to trimming and J lost 6 bases; unmatched junction nucleotides: 5.

The chain links TRBV6-6 to TRBJ2-7, with D tentatively TRBD2 (6 bases). The CDR3 has 16 residues. Germline assignment: CDR1 MNHNY and CDR2 SVGAGI (reference sequence). Trimming stripped 2 bases from V and 6 bases from J, with 20 bases between. This chain's CDR3 is CASSYNTQGAGGEQYF. The CDR3 nucleotides read TGTGCCAGCAGTTACAACACCCAGGGAGCCGGGGGCGAGCAGTACTTC.

The chain employs TRBV5-1 and TRBJ1-1; tentative D call: TRBD1 (5 bases). Trimming took off 1 base at V and 1 base at J, with 11 bases between the two ends. Germline assignment: CDR1 SGHRS and CDR2 YFSETQ. This CDR3 is 15 amino acids long. DNA of the CDR3: TGCGCCAGCAGCTTGTCGCAGGGAGGGAACACTGAAGCTTTCTTT. It specifies CASSLSQGGNTEAFF.

The gene calls are TRBV2 and TRBJ1-1, with D unresolved. The ends were cut back, 6 bases at V and 0 bases at J, with 11 bases in the middle. The CDR3 is 14 amino acids. CDR1 is SNHLY, CDR2 FYNNEI, per germline. CDR3 loop: CASRVQNLNTEAFF. DNA for the CDR3: TGTGCCAGCAGGGTACAGAATCTGAACACTGAAGCTTTCTTT.

The V gene is TRBV11-3, the J gene TRBJ2-1; D remains unclear. The V end was cut by 2 bases, the J end by 5 bases, with 7 bases between. This CDR3 has 13 amino acids. In germline, CDR1 is SGHNT, CDR2 YENEEA. The CDR3 loop is CASSLNRNNEQFF. DNA of the CDR3: TGTGCCAGCAGCTTAAACAGAAACAATGAGCAGTTCTTC.

In its sample, this clone was seen once. The chain links TRBV25-1 to TRBJ2-7, with 9 bases aligning to TRBD1. The junction had 4 bases not matched to a gene; V was cut back by 5 bases and J by 2 bases. CDR1 and CDR2 from the germline V gene are MGHDK and SYGVNS. The CDR3 length is 14 residues. The CDR3 DNA is TGTGCCAGCAGTCAGGGACAGGGCACCTACGAGCAGTACTTC. Amino acid sequence: CASSQGQGTYEQYF.

In DNA, the CDR3 is TGTGCCAGCAGCCGGACAGGGGGCTTCGAGCCCCAGCATTTT. This encodes CASSRTGGFEPQHF. The rearrangement joins TRBV7-2 to TRBJ1-5; 11 nucleotides match TRBD1. From germline, CDR1 is SGHTA and CDR2 FQGNSA. There are 14 residues in the CDR3. V shed 5 bases, J shed 8 bases, and the junction held 5 bases outside the gene matches.

The V call is TRBV28, the J call TRBJ2-1; a possible D gene is TRBD1 (5 bases). Per the germline V gene, CDR1 is MDHEN and CDR2 is SYDVKM. There are 16 residues in the CDR3. The ends were cut back, 2 bases at V and 0 bases at J, with 11 bases in the middle. This CDR3 reads CASSLAAGNSYNEQFF. The CDR3 DNA reads as TGTGCCAGCAGTTTAGCTGCAGGGAACTCCTACAATGAGCAGTTCTTC.

The chain carries TRBV19 and TRBJ1-1; D is perhaps TRBD1 (6 bases). There are 13 residues in the CDR3. Deletions cut 4 bases from V and 4 bases from J, with 10 bases between. Germline CDR1 reads LNHDA; CDR2 reads SQIVND (reference sequence). In nucleotides, the CDR3 is TGTGCCAGTAGTACAGGGGAGATCACTGAAGCTTTCTTT. Its translation is CASSTGEITEAFF. Variable domain in full (rest from reference TRBV19 and TRBJ1-1): DGGITQSPKYLFRKEGQNVTLSCEQNLNHDAMYWYRQDPGQGLRLIYYSQIVNDFQKGDIAEGYSVSREKKESFPLTVTSAQKNPTAFYLCASSTGEITEAFFGQGTRLTVV.

The V call is TRBV4-1, the J call TRBJ2-1; 7 positions agree with TRBD2. The CDR3 length is 17 residues. With 2 bases clipped from V and 5 bases from J, the junction kept 12 bases outside the gene matches. CDR1 is MGHRA and CDR2 is YSYEKL in the germline V gene. DNA for the CDR3: TGCGCCAGCAGCCAATCGCTCGCGGCTAGCGGAAACAATGAGCAGTTCTTC. Translated: CASSQSLAASGNNEQFF.

This clone was seen once. This chain connects TRBV6-2 or TRBV6-3 to TRBJ2-7; weak D call: TRBD1 (6 bases). CDR1 is MNHEY and CDR2 is SVGEGT in the germline V gene. This CDR3 is 15 amino acids long. Trimming removed 4 bases at V and 4 bases at J, with 17 bases between. CDR3 nucleotide sequence: TGTGCCAGCAGTTTTAACCGGGACACGGGATACGAGCAGTACTTC. Translated: CASSFNRDTGYEQYF.

V usage is TRBV6-5 and J usage is TRBJ1-3; 8 bases line up with TRBD1. CDR1 is MNHEY and CDR2 is SVGAGI in the germline V gene. V lost 4 bases, J lost 4 bases, and 6 bases stayed unmatched. The CDR3 totals 15 residues. The CDR3 DNA reads as TGTGCCAGCAGTTGGACAGGGAATTCAGGAAACACCATATATTTT. It translates to CASSWTGNSGNTIYF.

The chain is built from TRBV28 and TRBJ2-7, with TRBD1 identical over 8 bases. The CDR3 is 15 residues long. V shed 6 bases, J shed 1 base, and the junction held 8 bases outside the gene matches. CDR1 and CDR2 from the germline V gene are MDHEN and SYDVKM. CDR3 DNA sequence: TGTGCCAGCAGCCCAGGGGGCGCGGGGTCCTACGAGCAGTACTTC. Encoded protein: CASSPGGAGSYEQYF.

V and J are TRBV7-3 and TRBJ2-1, with 15 bases identical to TRBD2. CDR3 length equals 16 residues. Germline loops: CDR1 SGHTA, CDR2 FQGTGA. With 1 base clipped from V and 10 bases from J, the junction kept 5 bases outside the gene matches. The CDR3 coding sequence is TGTGCCAGCAGCTTAAGGGGACTAGCGGGAGGCCGGGAGCAGTTCTTC. Translated: CASSLRGLAGGREQFF.

V usage is TRBV12-3 or TRBV12-4 and J usage is TRBJ1-1, with D possibly matching TRBD1 (6 bases). The CDR3 is 11 residues long. Trimming stripped 11 bases from V and 6 bases from J, with 13 bases between. DNA for the CDR3: TGTGCCTCAGGGGTATGGCCTGAAGCTTTCTTT. Translation gives CASGVWPEAFF.